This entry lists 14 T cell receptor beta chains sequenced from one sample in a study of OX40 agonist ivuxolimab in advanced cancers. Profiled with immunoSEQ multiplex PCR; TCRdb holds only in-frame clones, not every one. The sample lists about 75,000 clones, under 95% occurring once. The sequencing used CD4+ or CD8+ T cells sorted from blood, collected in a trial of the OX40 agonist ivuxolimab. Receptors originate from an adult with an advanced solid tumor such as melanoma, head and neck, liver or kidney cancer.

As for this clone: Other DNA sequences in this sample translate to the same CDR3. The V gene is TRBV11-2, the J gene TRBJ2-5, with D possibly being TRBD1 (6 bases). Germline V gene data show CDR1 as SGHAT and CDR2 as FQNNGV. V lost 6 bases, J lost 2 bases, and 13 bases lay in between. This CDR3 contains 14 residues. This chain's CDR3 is CASSRRTGQETQYF. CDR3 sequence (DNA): TGTGCCAGCAGTCGCCGAACAGGGCAAGAGACCCAGTACTTC.

Here the CDR3 DNA reads TGTGCCAGCTCACCGTCAGGGGGCTACGAGCAGTACTTC. It is translated as CASSPSGGYEQYF. J is TRBJ2-7 and V is TRBV18, with 7 bases lining up with TRBD1. CDR1 is KGHSH and CDR2 is LQKENI in the germline V gene. V dropped 3 bases and J dropped 3; count of bases not matched to a gene: 2. The CDR3 runs 13 residues.

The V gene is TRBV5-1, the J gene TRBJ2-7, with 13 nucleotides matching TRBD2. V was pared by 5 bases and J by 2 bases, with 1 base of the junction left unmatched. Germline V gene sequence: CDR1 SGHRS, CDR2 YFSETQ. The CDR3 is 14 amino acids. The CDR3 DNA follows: TGCGCCAGCAGAGGGACTAGCGGGGCCTACGAGCAGTACTTC. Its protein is CASRGTSGAYEQYF. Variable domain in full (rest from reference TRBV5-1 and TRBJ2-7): KAGVTQTPRYLIKTRGQQVTLSCSPISGHRSVSWYQQTPGQGLQFLFEYFSETQRNKGNFPGRFSGRQFSNSRSEMNVSTLELGDSALYLCASRGTSGAYEQYFGPGTRLTVT.

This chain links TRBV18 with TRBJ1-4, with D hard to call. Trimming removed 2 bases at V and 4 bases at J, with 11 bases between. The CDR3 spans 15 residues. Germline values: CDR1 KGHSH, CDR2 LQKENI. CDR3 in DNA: TGTGCCAGCTCACCATCTTATACGATTAATGAAAAACTGTTTTTT. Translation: CASSPSYTINEKLFF.

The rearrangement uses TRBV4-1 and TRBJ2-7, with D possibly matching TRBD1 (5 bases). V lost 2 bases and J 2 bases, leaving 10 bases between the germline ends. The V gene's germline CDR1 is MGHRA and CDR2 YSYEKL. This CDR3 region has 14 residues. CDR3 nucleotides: TGCGCCAGCAGCCAAAACCAGGGTCCCTACGAGCAGTACTTC. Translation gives CASSQNQGPYEQYF.

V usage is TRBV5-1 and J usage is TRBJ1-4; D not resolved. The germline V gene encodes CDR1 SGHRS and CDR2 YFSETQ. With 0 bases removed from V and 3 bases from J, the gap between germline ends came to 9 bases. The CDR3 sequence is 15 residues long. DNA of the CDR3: TGCGCCAGCAGCTTGGGCCCCTCGGCTAATGAAAAACTGTTTTTT. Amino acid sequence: CASSLGPSANEKLFF.

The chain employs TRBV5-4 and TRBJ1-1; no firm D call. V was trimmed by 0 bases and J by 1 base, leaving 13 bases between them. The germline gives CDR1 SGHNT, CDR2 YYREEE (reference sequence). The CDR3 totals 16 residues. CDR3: CASSLALRTANTEAFF. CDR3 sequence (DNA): TGTGCCAGCAGCTTGGCCCTACGGACGGCGAACACTGAAGCTTTCTTT.

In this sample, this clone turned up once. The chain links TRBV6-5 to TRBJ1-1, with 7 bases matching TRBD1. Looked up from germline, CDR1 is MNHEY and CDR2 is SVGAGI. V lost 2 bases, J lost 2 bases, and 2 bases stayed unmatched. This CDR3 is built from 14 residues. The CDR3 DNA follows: TGTGCCAGCAGTTACGGGACAGTCAACACTGAAGCTTTCTTT. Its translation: CASSYGTVNTEAFF.

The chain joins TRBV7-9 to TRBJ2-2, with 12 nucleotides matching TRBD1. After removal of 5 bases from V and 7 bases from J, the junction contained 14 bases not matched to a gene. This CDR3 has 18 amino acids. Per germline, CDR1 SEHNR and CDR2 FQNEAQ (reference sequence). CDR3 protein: CASSPTPGTGGGGGELFF. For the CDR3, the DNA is TGTGCCAGCAGCCCCACCCCCGGGACAGGGGGCGGAGGCGGGGAGCTGTTTTTT.

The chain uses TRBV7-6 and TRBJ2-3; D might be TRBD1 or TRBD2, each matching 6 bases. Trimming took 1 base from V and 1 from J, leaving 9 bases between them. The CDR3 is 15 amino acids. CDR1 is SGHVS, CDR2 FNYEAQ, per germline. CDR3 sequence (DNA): TGTGCCAGCAGCTTAGGGGGGGCCGGCACAGATACGCAGTATTTT. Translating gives CASSLGGAGTDTQYF.

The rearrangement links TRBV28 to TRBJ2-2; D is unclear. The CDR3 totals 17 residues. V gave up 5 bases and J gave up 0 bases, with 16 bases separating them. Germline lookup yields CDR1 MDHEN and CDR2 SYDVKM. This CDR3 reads CASSLSPTDPNTGELFF. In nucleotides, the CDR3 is TGTGCCAGCAGTCTTTCCCCCACAGATCCGAACACCGGGGAGCTGTTTTTT.

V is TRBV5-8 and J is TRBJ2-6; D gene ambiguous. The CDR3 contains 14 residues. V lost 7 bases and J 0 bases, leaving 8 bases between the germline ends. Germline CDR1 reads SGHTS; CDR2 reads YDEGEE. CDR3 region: CASSIFSGANVLTF. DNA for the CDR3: TGTGCCAGCTCTATTTTCTCTGGGGCCAACGTCCTGACTTTC.

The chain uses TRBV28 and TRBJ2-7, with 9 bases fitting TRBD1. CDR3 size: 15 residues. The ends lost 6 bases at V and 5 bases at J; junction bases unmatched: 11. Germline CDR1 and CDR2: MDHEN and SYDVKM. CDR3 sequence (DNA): TGTGCCAGCAGAGGGACAGGGCGGACGGGGGACGAGCAGTACTTC. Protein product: CASRGTGRTGDEQYF.

The CDR3 reads CASSSRTDMNTEAFF. The DNA for the CDR3 is TGTGCCAGCAGCTCAAGGACAGACATGAACACTGAAGCTTTCTTT. The chain carries TRBV7-2 and TRBJ1-1, with D perhaps matching TRBD1 (6 bases). Per germline, CDR1 SGHTA and CDR2 FQGNSA. The CDR3 consists of 15 residues. V gave up 4 bases and J gave up 0 bases, with 12 bases separating them.